The T cell receptor (beta chain) described here comes from a study of T cell repertoires in cytomegalovirus infection. Across the study: Carrying CMV and the relevant HLA type showed in public TCR beta signatures.

V dropped 1 base and J dropped 5 bases, with 8 bases sitting between them. The V gene's germline CDR1 is SGHTA and CDR2 FQGNSA. This CDR3 has 13 residues. Study-wide points: It was HLA-C-restricted CMV-specific TCR beta clonotypes that dominated the response ex vivo.

MiXCR was run by TCRdb on the reads, yielding one entry per CDR3 protein. Seen here are nearly 650,000 distinct CDR3 sequences, about 24% observed once, and the top ten hold approximately 8.2%. This clonotype was seen repeatedly, ten times or more. What it recognizes is unknown. V and J are TRBV7-2 and TRBJ1-1; D is ambiguous. Sequenced material: CD8+ T cells from PBMCs. This TCR derives from a human donor in good health (CMV status not recorded). Some clones in this sample may be carry-over from other donors' samples. The CDR3 reads CASSLGVYTEAFF. In DNA, the CDR3 is TGTGCCAGCAGCTTAGGAGTGTATACTGAAGCTTTCTTT.